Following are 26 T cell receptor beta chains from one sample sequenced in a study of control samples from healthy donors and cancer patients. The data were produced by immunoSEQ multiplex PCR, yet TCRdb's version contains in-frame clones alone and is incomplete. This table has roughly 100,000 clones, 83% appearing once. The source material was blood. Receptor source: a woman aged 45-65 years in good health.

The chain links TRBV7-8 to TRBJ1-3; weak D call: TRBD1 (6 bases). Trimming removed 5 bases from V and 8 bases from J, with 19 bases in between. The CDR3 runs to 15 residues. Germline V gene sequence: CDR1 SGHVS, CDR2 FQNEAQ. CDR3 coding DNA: TGTGCCAGCAGCCCGGACCGGGGGACAATCCACACCATATATTTT. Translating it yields CASSPDRGTIHTIYF.

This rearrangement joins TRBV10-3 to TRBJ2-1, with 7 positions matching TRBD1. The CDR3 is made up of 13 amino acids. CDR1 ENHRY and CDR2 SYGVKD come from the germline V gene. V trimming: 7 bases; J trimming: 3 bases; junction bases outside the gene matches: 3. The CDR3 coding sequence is TGTGCCATCAAGGGGGCGGACTACAATGAGCAGTTCTTC. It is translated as CAIKGADYNEQFF.

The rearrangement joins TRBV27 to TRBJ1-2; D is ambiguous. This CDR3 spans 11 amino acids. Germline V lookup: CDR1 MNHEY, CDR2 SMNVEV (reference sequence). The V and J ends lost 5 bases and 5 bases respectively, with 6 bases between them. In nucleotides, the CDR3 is TGTGCCAGCAGTCCCCCATATGGCTACACCTTC. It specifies CASSPPYGYTF.

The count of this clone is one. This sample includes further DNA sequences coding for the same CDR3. The chain's CDR3 is CASSLESTDTQYF. The CDR3 nucleotides read TGTGCCAGCAGCTTAGAAAGCACAGATACGCAGTATTTT. V usage is TRBV11-3 and J usage is TRBJ2-3, with unresolved D. The length of the CDR3 is 13 residues. The ends were cut back, 0 bases at V and 0 bases at J, with 1 base in the middle. Germline CDR1 is SGHNT and CDR2 is YENEEA.

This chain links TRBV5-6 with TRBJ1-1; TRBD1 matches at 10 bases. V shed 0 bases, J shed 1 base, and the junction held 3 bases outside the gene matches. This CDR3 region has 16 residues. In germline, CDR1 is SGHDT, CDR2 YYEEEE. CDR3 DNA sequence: TGTGCCAGCAGCTTGGTGGGACAGGGGACGAACACTGAAGCTTTCTTT. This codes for CASSLVGQGTNTEAFF.

CDR3 region: CATSRDQAGGHEQYF. The CDR3 DNA follows: TGTGCCACCAGCAGAGATCAAGCAGGGGGCCACGAGCAGTACTTC. V usage is TRBV15 and J usage is TRBJ2-7; 8 nucleotides match TRBD1. CDR1 and CDR2 from the germline V gene are LNHNV and YYDKDF (reference sequence). The J segment lost 5 bases and the V segment lost 0 bases, leaving 6 bases of the junction unmatched. This CDR3 has 15 residues.

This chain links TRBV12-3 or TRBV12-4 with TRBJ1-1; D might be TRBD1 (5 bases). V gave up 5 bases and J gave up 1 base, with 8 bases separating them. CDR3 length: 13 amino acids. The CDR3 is CASSLRENTEAFF. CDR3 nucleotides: TGTGCCAGCAGTCTCAGGGAGAACACTGAAGCTTTCTTT.

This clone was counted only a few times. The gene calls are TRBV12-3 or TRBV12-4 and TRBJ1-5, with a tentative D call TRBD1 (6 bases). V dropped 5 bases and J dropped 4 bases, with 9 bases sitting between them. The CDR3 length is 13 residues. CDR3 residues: CASSADRNQPQHF. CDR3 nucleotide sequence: TGTGCCAGCAGTGCCGACAGGAATCAGCCCCAGCATTTT.

The CDR3 DNA reads as TGTGCCAGCAGCTTAGCACTAGTCAGCGAGACCCAGTACTTC. It encodes CASSLALVSETQYF. The chain recombines TRBV7-2 with TRBJ2-5; possibly TRBD2 for D (5 bases). Trimming shortened V by 0 bases and J by 5 bases, and 10 bases separated the two germline ends. The CDR3 has 14 amino acids. From germline, CDR1 is SGHTA and CDR2 FQGNSA.

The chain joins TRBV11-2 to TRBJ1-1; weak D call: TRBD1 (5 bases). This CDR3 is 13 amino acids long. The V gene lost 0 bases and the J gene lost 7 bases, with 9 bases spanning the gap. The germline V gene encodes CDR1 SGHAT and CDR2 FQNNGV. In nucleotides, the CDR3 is TGTGCCAGCAGCTTAGACCGGGGCGATGAAGCTTTCTTT. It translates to CASSLDRGDEAFF.

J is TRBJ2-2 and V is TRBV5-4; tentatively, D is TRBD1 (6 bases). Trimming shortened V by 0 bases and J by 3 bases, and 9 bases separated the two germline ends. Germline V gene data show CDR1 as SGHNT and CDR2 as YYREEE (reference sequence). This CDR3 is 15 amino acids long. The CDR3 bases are TGTGCCAGCAGCTTGGGGGGACAATACACCGGGGAGCTGTTTTTT. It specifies CASSLGGQYTGELFF. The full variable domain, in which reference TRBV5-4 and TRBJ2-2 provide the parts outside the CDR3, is ETGVTQSPTHLIKTRGQQVTLRCSSQSGHNTVSWYQQALGQGPQFIFQYYREEENGRGNFPPRFSGLQFPNYSSELNVNALELDDSALYLCASSLGGQYTGELFFGEGSRLTVL.

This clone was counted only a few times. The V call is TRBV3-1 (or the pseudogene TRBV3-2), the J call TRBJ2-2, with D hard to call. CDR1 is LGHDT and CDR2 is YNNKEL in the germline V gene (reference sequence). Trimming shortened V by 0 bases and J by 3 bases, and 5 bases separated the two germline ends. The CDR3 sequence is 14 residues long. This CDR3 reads CASSQDRDTGELFF. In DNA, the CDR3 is TGTGCCAGCAGCCAAGATCGGGACACCGGGGAGCTGTTTTTT.

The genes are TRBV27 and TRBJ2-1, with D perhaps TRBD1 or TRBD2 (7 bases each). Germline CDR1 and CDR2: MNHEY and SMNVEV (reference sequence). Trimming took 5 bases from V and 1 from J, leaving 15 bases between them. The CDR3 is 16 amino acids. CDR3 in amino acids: CASSRQGGKSYNEQFF. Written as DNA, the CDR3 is TGTGCCAGCAGTAGACAGGGAGGGAAATCCTACAATGAGCAGTTCTTC.

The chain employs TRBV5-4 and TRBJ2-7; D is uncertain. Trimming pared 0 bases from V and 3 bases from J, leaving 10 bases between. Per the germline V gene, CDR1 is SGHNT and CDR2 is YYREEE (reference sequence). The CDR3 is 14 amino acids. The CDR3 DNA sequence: TGTGCCAGCAGCTTGGACCGACAACTCTACGAGCAGTACTTC. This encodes CASSLDRQLYEQYF.

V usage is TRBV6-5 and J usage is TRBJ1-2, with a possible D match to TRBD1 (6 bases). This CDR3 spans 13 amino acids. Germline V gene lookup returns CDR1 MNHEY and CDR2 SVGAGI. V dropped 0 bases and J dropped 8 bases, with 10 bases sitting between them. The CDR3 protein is CASSYSVRGGYTF. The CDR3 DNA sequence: TGTGCCAGCAGTTACTCGGTCAGGGGAGGCTACACCTTC.

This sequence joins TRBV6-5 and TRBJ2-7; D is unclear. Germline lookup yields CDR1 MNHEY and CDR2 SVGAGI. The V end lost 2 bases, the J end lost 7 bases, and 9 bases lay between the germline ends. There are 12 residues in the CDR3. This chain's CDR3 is CASSYRMGEQYF. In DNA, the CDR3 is TGTGCCAGCAGTTACCGGATGGGGGAGCAGTACTTC.

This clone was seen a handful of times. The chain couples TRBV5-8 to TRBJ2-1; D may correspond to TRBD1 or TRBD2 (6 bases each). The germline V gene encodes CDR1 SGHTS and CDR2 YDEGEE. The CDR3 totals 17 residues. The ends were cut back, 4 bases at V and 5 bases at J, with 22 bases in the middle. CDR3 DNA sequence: TGTGCCAGCAGCCTGATTGGGCGAGGGGGGAAAGACAATGAGCAGTTCTTC. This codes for CASSLIGRGGKDNEQFF.

Here the CDR3 DNA reads TGTGCCAGCAGTTACCTCCGGAACAATGAGCAGTTCTTC. This encodes CASSYLRNNEQFF. The chain joins TRBV6-5 to TRBJ2-1; D unclear. CDR3 length equals 13 residues. The V gene lost 2 bases and the J gene lost 5 bases, with 7 bases spanning the gap. Germline assignment: CDR1 MNHEY and CDR2 SVGAGI.

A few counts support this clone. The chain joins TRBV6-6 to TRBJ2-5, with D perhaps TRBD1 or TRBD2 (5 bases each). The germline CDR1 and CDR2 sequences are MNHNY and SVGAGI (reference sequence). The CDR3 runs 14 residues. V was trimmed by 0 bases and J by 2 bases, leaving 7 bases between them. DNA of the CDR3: TGTGCCAGCAGTTACTCGGGACGACAAGAGACCCAGTACTTC. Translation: CASSYSGRQETQYF.

This CDR3 is CATSDNYGTINNEQFF. The CDR3 DNA sequence: TGTGCCACCAGTGATAACTACGGGACTATCAACAATGAGCAGTTCTTC. This chain connects TRBV24-1 to TRBJ2-1; 7 nucleotides match TRBD2. With V trimmed by 3 bases and J by 5 bases, 9 bases remained unmatched. Germline V gene data show CDR1 as KGHDR and CDR2 as SFDVKD. The CDR3 covers 16 residues.

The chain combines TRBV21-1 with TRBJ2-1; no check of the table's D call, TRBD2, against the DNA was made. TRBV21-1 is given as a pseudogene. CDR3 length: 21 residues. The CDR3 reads CASSRRGEGAKIRCQVNEQFF. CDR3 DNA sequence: TGTGCCAGCAGCAGGCGGGGGGAGGGGGCAAAAATCAGGTGTCAGGTGAATGAGCAGTTCTTC.

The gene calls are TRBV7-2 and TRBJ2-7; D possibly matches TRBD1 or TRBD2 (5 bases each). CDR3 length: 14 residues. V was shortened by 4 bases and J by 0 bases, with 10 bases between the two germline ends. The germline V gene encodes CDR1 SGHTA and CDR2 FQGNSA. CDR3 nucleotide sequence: TGTGCCAGCAGCTATGGGGGAGACTCCTACGAGCAGTACTTC. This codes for CASSYGGDSYEQYF.

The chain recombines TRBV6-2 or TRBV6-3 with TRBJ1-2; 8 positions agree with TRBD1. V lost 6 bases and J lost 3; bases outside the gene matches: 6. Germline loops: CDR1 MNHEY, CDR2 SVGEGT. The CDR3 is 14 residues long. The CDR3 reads CASSLTGADYGYTF. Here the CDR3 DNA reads TGTGCCAGCAGCCTGACAGGGGCCGACTATGGCTACACCTTC.

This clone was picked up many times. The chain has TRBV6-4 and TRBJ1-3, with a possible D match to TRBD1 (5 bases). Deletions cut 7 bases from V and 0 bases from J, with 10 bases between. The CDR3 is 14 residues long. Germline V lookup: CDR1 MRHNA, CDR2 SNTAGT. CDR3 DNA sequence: TGTGCCAGCACAGGGACGGACTCTGGAAACACCATATATTTT. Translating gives CASTGTDSGNTIYF.

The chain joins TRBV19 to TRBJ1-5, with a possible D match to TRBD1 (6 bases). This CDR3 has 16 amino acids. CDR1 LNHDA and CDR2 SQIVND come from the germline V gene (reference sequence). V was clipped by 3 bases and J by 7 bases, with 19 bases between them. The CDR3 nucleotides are TGTGCCAGTAGTATGTCGGGGGCCACAATCGCCCAGCCCCAGCATTTT. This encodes CASSMSGATIAQPQHF.

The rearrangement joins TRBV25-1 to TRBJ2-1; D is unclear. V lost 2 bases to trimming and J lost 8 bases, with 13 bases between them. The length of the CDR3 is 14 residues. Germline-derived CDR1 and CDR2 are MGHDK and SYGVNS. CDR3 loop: CASSEPLSVDEQFF. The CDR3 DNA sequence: TGTGCCAGCAGTGAACCCCTCAGTGTGGATGAGCAGTTCTTC.